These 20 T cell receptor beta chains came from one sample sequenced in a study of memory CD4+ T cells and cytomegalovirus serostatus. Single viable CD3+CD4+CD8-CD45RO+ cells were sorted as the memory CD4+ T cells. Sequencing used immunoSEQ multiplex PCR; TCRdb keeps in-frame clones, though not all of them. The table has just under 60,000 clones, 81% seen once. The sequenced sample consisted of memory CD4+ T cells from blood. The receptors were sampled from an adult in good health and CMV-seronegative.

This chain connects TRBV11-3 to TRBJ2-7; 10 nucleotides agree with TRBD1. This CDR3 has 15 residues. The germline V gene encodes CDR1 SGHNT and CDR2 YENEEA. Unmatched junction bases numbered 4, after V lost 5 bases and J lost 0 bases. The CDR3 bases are TGTGCCAGCAGCCCTGGACAGGGGGACTCCTACGAGCAGTACTTC. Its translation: CASSPGQGDSYEQYF.

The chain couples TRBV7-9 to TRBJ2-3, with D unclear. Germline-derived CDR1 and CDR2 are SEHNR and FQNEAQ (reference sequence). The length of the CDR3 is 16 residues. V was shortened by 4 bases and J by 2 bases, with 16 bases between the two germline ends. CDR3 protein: CASSSGHKRSTDTQYF. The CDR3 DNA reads TGTGCCAGCAGCTCCGGCCACAAACGCTCCACAGATACGCAGTATTTT.

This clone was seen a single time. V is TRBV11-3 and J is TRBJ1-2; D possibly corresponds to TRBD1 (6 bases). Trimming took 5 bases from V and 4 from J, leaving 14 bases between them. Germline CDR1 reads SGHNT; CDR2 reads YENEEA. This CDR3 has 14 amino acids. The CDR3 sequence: CASSPDSGRYGYTF. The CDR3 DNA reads TGTGCCAGCAGCCCGGACAGCGGGCGCTATGGCTACACCTTC.

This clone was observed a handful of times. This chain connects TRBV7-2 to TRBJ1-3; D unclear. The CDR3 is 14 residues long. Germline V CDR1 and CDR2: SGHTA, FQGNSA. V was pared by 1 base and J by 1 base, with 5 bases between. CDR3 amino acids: CASSLGPSGNTIYF. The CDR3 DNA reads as TGTGCCAGCAGCTTAGGGCCGTCTGGAAACACCATATATTTT.

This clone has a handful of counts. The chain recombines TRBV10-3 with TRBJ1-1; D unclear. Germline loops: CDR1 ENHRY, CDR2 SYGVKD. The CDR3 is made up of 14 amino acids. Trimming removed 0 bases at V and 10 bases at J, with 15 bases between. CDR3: CAISESGRSYRAFF. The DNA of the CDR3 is TGTGCCATCAGTGAGTCTGGCAGGTCTTATCGAGCTTTCTTT.

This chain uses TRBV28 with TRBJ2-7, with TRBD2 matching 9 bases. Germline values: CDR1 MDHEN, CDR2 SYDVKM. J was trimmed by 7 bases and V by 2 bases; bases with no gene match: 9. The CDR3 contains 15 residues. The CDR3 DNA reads TGTGCCAGCAGTTTACGGGCGGGAGGGCCGGGGGAGCAGTACTTC. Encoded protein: CASSLRAGGPGEQYF.

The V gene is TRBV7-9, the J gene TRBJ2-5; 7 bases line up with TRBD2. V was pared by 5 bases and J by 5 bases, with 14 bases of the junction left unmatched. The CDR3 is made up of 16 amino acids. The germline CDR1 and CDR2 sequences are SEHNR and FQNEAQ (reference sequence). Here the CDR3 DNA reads TGTGCCAGCAGCCGAACGGGAGGCTCCTGGGGGGAGACCCAGTACTTC. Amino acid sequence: CASSRTGGSWGETQYF.

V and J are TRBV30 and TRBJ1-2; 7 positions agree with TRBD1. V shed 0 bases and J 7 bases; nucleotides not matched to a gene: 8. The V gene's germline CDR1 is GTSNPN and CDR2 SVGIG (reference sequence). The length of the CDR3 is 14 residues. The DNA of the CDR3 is TGTGCCTGGAGTGTAAACAGGGGAAAGTCTGGCTACACCTTC. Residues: CAWSVNRGKSGYTF.

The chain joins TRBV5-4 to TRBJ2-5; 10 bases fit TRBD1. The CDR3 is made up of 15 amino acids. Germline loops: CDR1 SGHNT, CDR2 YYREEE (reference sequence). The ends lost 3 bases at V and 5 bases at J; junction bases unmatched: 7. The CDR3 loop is CASSSGQGSSETQYF. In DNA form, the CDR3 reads TGTGCCAGCAGCTCGGGACAGGGGTCTTCGGAGACCCAGTACTTC.

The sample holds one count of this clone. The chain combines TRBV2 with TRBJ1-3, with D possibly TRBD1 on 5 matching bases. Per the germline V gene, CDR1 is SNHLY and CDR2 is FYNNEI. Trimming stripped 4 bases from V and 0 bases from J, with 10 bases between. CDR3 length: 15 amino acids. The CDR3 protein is CASSVERGSGNTIYF. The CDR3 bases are TGTGCCAGCAGTGTTGAAAGGGGCTCTGGAAACACCATATATTTT.

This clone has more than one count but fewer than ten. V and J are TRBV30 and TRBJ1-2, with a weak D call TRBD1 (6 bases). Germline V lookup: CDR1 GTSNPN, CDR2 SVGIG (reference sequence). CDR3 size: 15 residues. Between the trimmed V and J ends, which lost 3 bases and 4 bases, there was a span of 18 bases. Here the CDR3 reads CAWSEKQGYFYGYTF. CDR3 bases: TGTGCCTGGAGCGAGAAACAGGGATACTTCTATGGCTACACCTTC.

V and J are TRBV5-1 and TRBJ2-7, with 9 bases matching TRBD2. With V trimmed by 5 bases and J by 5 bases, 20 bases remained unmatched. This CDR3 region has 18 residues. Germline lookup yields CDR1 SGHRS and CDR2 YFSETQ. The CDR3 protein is CASRGQGTRTSAPHEQYF. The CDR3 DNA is TGCGCCAGCAGGGGTCAAGGGACGCGGACTAGCGCCCCCCACGAGCAGTACTTC.

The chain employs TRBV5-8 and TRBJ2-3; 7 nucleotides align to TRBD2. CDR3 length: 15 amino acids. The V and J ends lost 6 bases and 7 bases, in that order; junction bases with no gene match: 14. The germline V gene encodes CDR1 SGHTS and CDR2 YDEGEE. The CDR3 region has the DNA TGTGCCAGCACTTCCAGCGGGACCACAGATTATACGCAGTATTTT. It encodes CASTSSGTTDYTQYF.

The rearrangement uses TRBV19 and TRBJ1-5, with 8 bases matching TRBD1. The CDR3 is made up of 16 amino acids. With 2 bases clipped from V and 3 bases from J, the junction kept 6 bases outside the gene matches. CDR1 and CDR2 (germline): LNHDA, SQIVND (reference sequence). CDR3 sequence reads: CASSISGTGNNQPQHF. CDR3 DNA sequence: TGTGCCAGTAGTATATCCGGGACAGGTAACAATCAGCCCCAGCATTTT.

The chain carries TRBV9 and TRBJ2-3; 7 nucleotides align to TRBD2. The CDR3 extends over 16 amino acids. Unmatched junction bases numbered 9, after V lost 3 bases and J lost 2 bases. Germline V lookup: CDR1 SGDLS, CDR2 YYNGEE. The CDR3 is CASSGASGVPTDTQYF. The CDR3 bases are TGTGCCAGCAGCGGCGCTAGCGGAGTACCCACAGATACGCAGTATTTT.

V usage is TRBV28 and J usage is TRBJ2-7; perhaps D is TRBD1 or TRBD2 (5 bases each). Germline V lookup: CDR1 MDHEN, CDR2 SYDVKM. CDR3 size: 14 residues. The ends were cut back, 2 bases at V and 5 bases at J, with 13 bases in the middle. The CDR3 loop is CASSLRGRAHEQYF. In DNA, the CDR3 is TGTGCCAGCAGTTTACGGGGCAGGGCCCACGAGCAGTACTTC.

The CDR3 here is CASSLGSNRDTDTQYF. DNA for the CDR3: TGTGCCAGCAGCTTAGGGTCGAACAGGGACACAGATACGCAGTATTTT. V usage is TRBV7-9 and J usage is TRBJ2-3; tentatively, D is TRBD1 (6 bases). Germline assignment: CDR1 SEHNR and CDR2 FQNEAQ (reference sequence). CDR3 size: 16 residues. Trimming shortened V by 1 base and J by 2 bases, and 13 bases separated the two germline ends. Full variable domain (rest looked up from reference TRBV7-9 and TRBJ2-3): DTGVSQNPRHKITKRGQNVTFRCDPISEHNRLYWYRQTLGQGPEFLTYFQNEAQLEKSRLLSDRFSAERPKGSFSTLEIQRTEQGDSAMYLCASSLGSNRDTDTQYFGPGTRLTVL.

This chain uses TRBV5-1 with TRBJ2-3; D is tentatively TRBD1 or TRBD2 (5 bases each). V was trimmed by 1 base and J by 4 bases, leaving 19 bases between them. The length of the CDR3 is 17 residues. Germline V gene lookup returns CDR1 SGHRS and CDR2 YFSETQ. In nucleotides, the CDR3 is TGCGCCAGCAGCTTGTTTGCAGGGATGAGTAGCGCAGATACGCAGTATTTT. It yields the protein CASSLFAGMSSADTQYF.

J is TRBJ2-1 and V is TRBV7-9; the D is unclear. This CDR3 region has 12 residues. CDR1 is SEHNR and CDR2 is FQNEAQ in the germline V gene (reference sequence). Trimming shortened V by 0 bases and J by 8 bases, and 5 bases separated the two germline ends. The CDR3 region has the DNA TGTGCCAGCAGCTTAGCTTCGGATGAGCAGTTCTTC. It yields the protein CASSLASDEQFF.

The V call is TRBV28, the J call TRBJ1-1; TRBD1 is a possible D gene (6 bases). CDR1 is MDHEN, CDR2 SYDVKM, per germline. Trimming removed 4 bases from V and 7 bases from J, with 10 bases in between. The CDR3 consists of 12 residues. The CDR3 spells CASSSGTYEAFF. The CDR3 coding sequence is TGTGCCAGCAGTTCCGGGACATATGAAGCTTTCTTT.